This TCR beta chain was captured by sequencing in a study of OX40 agonist ivuxolimab in advanced cancers. Study results and limitations: Expanded clones tended on average to be more numerous among CD8+ T cells than CD4+. Among expanded peripheral T cells, antigen specificity went undetermined.

For this clone: Its antigen is not known.

The protocol was immunoSEQ multiplex PCR, while the TCRdb copy is restricted to in-frame clones and leaves out a portion. Of tens of thousands of clones listed, 75% to 85% are singletons. This TCR was sampled from an adult with an advanced solid tumor such as melanoma, head and neck, liver or kidney cancer. The starting material was CD4+ or CD8+ T cells sorted from blood, obtained in a trial of the OX40 agonist ivuxolimab.

The CDR3 spells CASSLSGSDEKLFF. CDR3 coding DNA: TGCGCCAGCAGCTTGTCAGGGTCCGATGAAAAACTGTTTTTT. This chain connects TRBV5-1 to TRBJ1-4, with a tentative D call TRBD1 (5 bases). CDR1 and CDR2 (germline): SGHRS, YFSETQ. V was shortened by 1 base and J by 6 bases, with 10 bases between the two germline ends. The CDR3 contains 14 residues. The whole variable domain, filled in from reference TRBV5-1 and TRBJ1-4, reads KAGVTQTPRYLIKTRGQQVTLSCSPISGHRSVSWYQQTPGQGLQFLFEYFSETQRNKGNFPGRFSGRQFSNSRSEMNVSTLELGDSALYLCASSLSGSDEKLFFGSGTQLSVL.